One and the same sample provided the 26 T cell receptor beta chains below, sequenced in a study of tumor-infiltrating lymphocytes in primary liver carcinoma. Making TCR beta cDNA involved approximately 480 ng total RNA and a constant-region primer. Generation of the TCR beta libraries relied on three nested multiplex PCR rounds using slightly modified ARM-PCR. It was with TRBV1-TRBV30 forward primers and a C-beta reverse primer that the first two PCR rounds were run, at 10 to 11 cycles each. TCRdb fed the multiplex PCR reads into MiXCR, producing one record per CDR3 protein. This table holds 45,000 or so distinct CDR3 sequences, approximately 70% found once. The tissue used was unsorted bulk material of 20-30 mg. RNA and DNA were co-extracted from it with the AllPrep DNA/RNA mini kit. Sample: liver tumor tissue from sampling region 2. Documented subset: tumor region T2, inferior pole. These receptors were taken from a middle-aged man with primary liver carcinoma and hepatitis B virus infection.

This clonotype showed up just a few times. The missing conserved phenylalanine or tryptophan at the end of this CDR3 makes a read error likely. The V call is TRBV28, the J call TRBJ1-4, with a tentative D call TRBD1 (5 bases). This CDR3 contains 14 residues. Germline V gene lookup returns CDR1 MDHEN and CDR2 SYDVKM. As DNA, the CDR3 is TGTGCTAGCTCTGGGGACCCAACTAATGAAAAACTGTTTCTT. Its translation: CASSGDPTNEKLFL.

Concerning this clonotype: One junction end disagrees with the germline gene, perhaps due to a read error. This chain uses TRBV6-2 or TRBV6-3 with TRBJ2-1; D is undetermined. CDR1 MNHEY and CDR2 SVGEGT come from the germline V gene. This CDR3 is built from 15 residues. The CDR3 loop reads CVSSYGTIMGNEQFF. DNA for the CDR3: TGTGTCAGCAGCTATGGAACCATCATGGGCAATGAGCAGTTCTTC.

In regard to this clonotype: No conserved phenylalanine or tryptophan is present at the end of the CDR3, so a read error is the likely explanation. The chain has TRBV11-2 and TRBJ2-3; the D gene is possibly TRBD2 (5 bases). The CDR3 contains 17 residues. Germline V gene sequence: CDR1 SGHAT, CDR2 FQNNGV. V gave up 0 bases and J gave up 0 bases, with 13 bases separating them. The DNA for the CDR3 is TGTGCCAGCAGCTTAGATCACGGGGAGACTAGCACAGATACGCAGTATTTG. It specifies CASSLDHGETSTDTQYL.

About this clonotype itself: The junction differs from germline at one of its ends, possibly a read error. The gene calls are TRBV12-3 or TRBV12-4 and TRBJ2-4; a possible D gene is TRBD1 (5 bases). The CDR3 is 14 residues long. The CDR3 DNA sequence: TGTGCCAGTACGGAAGGGGCAACCCGGAACATTGAGTACTTC. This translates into CASTEGATRNIEYF.

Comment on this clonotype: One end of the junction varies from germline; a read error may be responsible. The CDR3 bases are TGTGACAGCTCACTACAGGGAGATCAGCCTCAGCATTTT. This codes for CDSSLQGDQPQHF. The genes are TRBV18 and TRBJ1-5; D is perhaps TRBD1 (6 bases). There are 13 residues in the CDR3. In germline, CDR1 is KGHSH, CDR2 LQKENI.

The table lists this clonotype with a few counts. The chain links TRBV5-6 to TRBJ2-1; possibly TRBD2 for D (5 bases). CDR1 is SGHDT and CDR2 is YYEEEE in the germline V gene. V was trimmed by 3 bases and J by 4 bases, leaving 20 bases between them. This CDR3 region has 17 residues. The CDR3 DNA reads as TGTGCCAGCAGCTCGGGATTGGGCACATCAGGATACAATGAGCAGTTCTTC. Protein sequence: CASSSGLGTSGYNEQFF.

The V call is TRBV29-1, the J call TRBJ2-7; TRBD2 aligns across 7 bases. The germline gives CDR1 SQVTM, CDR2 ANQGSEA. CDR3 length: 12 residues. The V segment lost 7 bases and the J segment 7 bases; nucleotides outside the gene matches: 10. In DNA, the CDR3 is TGCAGCGCCGGGGAGGGCGCGGGAGAGCAGTACTTC. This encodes CSAGEGAGEQYF.

The CDR3 here is CASRAAGVQQQHF. The CDR3 nucleotides are TGTGCCAGCAGAGCAGCAGGGGTTCAGCAACAGCATTTT. The chain joins TRBV14 to TRBJ1-5, with D perhaps TRBD1 (6 bases). V lost 6 bases and J lost 13, with 19 bases in between. This CDR3 spans 13 amino acids. In germline, CDR1 is SGHDN, CDR2 FVKESK.

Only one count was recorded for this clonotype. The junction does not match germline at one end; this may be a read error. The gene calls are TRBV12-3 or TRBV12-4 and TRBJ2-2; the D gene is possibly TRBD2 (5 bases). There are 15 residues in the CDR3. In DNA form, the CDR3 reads TGTGCCAGCAGTTTGATAGCAGGAGGTACCGGGAAGCTGTTTTTT. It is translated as CASSLIAGGTGKLFF.

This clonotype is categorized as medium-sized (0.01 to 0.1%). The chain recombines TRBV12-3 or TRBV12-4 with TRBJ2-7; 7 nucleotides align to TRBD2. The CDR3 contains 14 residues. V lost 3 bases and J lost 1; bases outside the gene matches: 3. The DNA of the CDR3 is TGTGCCAGCAGTTTGCAGGGAGGGTCCTACGAGCAGTACTTC. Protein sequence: CASSLQGGSYEQYF.

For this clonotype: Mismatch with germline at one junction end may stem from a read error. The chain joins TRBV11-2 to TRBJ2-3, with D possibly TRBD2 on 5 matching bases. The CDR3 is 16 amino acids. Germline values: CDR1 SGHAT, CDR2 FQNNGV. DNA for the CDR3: TGTGCCGGCAGCGCTGGTAGCGTGGCTAGCACAGATACGCAGTATTTT. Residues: CAGSAGSVASTDTQYF.

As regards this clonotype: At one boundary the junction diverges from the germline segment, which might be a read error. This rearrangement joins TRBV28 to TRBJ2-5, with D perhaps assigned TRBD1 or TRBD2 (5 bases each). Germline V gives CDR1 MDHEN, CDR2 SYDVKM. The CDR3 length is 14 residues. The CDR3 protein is CVSSGDHLKLTQYF. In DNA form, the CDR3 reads TGTGTCAGCAGTGGGGACCACCTCAAGCTGACCCAGTACTTC.

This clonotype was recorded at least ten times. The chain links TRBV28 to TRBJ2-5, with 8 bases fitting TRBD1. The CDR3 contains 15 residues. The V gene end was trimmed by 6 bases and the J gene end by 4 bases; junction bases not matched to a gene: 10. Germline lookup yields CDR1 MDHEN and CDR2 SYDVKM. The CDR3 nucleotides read TGTGCCAGCAGCCCCAGCAGGGGGCATCGAGAGACCCAGTACTTC. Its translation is CASSPSRGHRETQYF. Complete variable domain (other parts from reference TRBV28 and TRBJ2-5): DVKVTQSSRYLVKRTGEKVFLECVQDMDHENMFWYRQDPGLGLRLIYFSYDVKMKEKGDIPEGYSVSREKKERFSLILESASTNQTSMYLCASSPSRGHRETQYFGPGTRLLVL.

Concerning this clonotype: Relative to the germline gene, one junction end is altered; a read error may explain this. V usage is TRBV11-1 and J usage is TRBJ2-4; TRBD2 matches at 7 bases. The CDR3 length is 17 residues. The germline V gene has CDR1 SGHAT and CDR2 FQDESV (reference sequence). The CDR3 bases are TGTCCCAGCAGCTTTCCTGGGGCCAGCGGGACCAAAAACATTCAGTACTTC. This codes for CPSSFPGASGTKNIQYF. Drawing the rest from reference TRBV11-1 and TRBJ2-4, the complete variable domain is EAEVAQSPRYKITEKSQAVAFWCDPISGHATLYWYRQILGQGPELLVQFQDESVVDDSQLPKDRFSAERLKGVDSTLKIQPAELGDSAMYLCPSSFPGASGTKNIQYFGAGTRLSVL.

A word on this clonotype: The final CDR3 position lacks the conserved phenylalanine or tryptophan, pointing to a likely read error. As DNA, the CDR3 is TGCTGCGTTGGGACAGGGTCAAACACCGGGGAGCTGTTTTTG. Amino acid sequence: CCVGTGSNTGELFL. V is TRBV29-1 and J is TRBJ2-2, with 9 bases identical to TRBD1. Germline CDR1 and CDR2: SQVTM and ANQGSEA. This CDR3 is 14 amino acids long.

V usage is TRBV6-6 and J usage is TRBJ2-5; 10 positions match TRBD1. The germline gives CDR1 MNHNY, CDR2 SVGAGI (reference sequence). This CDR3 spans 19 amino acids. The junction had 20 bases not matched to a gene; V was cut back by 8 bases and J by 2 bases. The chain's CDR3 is CASGRSPGQGQVWQETQYF. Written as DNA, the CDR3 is TGTGCCAGCGGCAGATCACCGGGACAGGGGCAAGTTTGGCAAGAGACCCAGTACTTC.

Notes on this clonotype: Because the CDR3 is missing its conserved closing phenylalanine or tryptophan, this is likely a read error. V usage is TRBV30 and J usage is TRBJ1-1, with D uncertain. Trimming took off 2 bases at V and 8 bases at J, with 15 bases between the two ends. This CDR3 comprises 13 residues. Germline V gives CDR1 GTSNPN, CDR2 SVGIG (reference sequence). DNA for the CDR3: TGTGCCTGGAGTCCCATGGGGTGGAGGGAAGCTTTCTCT. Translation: CAWSPMGWREAFS.

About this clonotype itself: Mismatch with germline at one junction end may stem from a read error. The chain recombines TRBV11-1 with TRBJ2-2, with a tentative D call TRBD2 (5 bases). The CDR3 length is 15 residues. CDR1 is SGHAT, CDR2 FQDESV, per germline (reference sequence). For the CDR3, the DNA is TGTGCCAGCAGCTATATAGGACCTTTCTCCGGGAAGCTGTTTTTC. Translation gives CASSYIGPFSGKLFF.

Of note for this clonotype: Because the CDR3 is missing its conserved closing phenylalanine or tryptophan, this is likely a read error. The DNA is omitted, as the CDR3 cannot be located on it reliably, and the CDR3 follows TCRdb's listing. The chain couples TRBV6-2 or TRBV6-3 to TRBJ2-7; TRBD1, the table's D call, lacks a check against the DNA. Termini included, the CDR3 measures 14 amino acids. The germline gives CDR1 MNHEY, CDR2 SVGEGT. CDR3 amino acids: CASSLRDRTHEQCL.

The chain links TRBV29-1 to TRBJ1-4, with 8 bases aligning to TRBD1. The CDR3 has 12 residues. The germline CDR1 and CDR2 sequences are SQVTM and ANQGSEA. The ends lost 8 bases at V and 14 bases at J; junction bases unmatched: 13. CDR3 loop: CSTLVRGLYLFF. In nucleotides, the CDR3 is TGCAGCACCCTGGTCAGGGGGCTTTATCTGTTTTTT.

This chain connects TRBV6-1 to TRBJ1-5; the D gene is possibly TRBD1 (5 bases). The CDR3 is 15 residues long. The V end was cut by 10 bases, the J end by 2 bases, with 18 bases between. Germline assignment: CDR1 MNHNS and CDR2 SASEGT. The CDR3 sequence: CATNLVRGGNQPQHF. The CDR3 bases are TGTGCCACCAATCTTGTTAGGGGAGGCAATCAGCCCCAGCATTTT.

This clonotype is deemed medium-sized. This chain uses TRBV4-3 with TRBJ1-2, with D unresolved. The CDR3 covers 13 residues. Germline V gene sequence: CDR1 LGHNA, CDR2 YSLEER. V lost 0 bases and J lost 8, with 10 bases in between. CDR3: CASSQDVSWGYTF. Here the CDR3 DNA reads TGCGCCAGCAGCCAAGATGTATCTTGGGGCTACACCTTC.

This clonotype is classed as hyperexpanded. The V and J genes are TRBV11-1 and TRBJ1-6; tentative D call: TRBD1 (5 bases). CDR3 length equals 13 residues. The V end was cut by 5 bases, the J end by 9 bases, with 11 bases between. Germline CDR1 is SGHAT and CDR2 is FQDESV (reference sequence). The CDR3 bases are TGTGCCAGCAGCCGGACACTGGTTTCACCCCTCCACTTT. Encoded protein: CASSRTLVSPLHF.

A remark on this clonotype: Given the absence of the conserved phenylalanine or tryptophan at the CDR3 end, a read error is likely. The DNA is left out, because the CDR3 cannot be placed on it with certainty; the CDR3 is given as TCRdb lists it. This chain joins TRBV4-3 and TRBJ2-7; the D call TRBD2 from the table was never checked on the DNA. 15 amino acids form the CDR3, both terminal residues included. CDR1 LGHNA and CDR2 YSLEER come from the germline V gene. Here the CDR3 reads CASSQDTGIADAEYS.

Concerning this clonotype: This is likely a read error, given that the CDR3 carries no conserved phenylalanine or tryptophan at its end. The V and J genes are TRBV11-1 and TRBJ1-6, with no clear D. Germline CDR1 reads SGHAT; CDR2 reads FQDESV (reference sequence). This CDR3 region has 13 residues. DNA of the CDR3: TGTCCCAGCAGCCGGGCGCTGGTTTCACCCCTCCACATT. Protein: CPSSRALVSPLHI.

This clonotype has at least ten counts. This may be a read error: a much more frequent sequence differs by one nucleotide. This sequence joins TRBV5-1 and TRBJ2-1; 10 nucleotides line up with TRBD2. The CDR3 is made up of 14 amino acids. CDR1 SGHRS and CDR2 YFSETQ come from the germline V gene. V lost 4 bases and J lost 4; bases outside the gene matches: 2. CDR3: CASSLSGGYNEQFF. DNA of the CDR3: TGCGCCAGCAGCCTTAGCGGGGGGTACAATGAGCAGTTCTTC.